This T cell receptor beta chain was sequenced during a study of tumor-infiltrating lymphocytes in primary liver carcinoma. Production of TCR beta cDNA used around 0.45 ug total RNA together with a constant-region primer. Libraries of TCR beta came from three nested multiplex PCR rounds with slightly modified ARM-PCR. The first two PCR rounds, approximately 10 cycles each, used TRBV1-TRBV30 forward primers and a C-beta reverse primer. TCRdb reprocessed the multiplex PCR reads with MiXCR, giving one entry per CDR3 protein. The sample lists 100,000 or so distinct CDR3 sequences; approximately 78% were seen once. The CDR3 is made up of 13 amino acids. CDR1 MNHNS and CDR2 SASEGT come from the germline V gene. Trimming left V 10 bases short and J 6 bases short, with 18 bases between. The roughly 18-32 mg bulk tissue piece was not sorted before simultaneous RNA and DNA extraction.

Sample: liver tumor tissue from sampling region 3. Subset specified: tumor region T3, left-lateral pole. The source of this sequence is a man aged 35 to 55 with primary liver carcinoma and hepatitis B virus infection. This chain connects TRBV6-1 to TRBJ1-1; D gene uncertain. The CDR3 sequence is CANRERARPEAFF. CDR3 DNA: TGTGCCAACAGAGAGAGAGCTCGCCCTGAAGCTTTCTTT.